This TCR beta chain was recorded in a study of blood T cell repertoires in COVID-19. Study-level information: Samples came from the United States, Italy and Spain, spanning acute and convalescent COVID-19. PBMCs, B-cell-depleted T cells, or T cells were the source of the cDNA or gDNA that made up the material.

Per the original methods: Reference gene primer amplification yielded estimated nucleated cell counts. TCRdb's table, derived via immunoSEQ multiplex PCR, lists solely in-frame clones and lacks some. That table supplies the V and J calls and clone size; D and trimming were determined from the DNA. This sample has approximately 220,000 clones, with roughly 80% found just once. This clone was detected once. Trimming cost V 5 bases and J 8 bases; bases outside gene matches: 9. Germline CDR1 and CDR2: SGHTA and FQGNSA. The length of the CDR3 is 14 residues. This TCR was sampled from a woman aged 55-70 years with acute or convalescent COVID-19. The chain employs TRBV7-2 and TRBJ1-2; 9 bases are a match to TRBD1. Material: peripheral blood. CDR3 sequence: CASSPQTGGYGYTF. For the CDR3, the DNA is TGTGCCAGCAGCCCCCAGACAGGGGGTTACGGCTACACCTTC.